This TCR beta chain was sequenced for a study of blood T cell repertoires in COVID-19. CDR1 and CDR2 (germline): SGHRS, YFSETQ. V was pared by 2 bases and J by 0 bases, with 9 bases between. The CDR3 extends over 15 amino acids. The assay was immunoSEQ multiplex PCR, and TCRdb's table has in-frame clones only and misses some. Of roughly 200,000 clones in the sample, 80% to 85% were seen once. The chain has TRBV5-1 and TRBJ1-3; D is ambiguous. The clonotype was recovered from a woman in her thirties who had been exposed to COVID-19. The specimen was PBMCs or T cells enriched from blood (not recorded which). The CDR3 region is CASSLQKNSGNTIYF. DNA for the CDR3: TGCGCCAGCAGCTTACAGAAAAACTCTGGAAACACCATATATTTT.